Following are 29 T cell receptor beta chains from one sample sequenced in a study of T cell responses to AZD1222 COVID-19 vaccine. Some clones are missing from TCRdb's copy, which holds only in-frame ones; the method was immunoSEQ multiplex PCR. The sample lists some 69,000 clones; approximately 82% were seen once. The starting material was peripheral blood, obtained 28 days after the second AZD1222 dose. The receptors stem from an adult who received the AZD1222 COVID-19 vaccine.

CDR3 in DNA: TGTGCCAGCAGCTCGACGACAGAGTCTAATGAAAAACTGTTTTTT. It specifies CASSSTTESNEKLFF. This chain joins TRBV7-9 and TRBJ1-4, with TRBD1 as a possible D gene (5 bases). V gave up 4 bases and J gave up 3 bases, with 12 bases separating them. This CDR3 has 15 amino acids. The germline V gene encodes CDR1 SEHNR and CDR2 FQNEAQ (reference sequence).

Only a few counts were recorded for this clone. The chain carries TRBV19 and TRBJ2-5; TRBD2 agrees at 8 bases. The CDR3 sequence is 16 residues long. V shed 5 bases and J 5 bases; nucleotides not matched to a gene: 13. Germline loops: CDR1 LNHDA, CDR2 SQIVND (reference sequence). The CDR3 DNA is TGTGCCAGTAGTCCCTCCCGGTGGAGCGGGGGTGAGACCCAGTACTTC. Translation: CASSPSRWSGGETQYF.

The chain recombines TRBV6-2 or TRBV6-3 with TRBJ2-1; no firm D call. This CDR3 is built from 10 residues. Germline CDR1 and CDR2: MNHEY and SVGEGT. Trimming cost V 6 bases and J 5 bases, with 2 bases left between them. The CDR3 here is CASSDNEQFF. CDR3 DNA: TGTGCCAGCAGCGACAATGAGCAGTTCTTC.

The chain combines TRBV6-6 with TRBJ2-7, with 15 bases identical to TRBD2. The CDR3 totals 20 residues. After removal of 5 bases from V and 0 bases from J, the junction contained 14 bases not matched to a gene. Germline V gene data show CDR1 as MNHNY and CDR2 as SVGAGI (reference sequence). Written as DNA, the CDR3 is TGTGCCAGCAGTCAAAACCCCGGACTAGCGGGAGGGCTATTCTCCTACGAGCAGTACTTC. Protein product: CASSQNPGLAGGLFSYEQYF.

V is TRBV19 and J is TRBJ2-2, with D possibly being TRBD2 (5 bases). Between the trimmed V and J ends, which lost 10 bases and 2 bases, there was a span of 11 bases. The CDR3 totals 13 residues. Germline V CDR1 and CDR2: LNHDA, SQIVND (reference sequence). The DNA for the CDR3 is TGTGCCATCGGGAAGGAAAACACCGGGGAGCTGTTTTTT. Translation: CAIGKENTGELFF.

This chain links TRBV19 with TRBJ2-3; TRBD2 matches 7 bases. With 7 bases clipped from V and 3 bases from J, the junction kept 25 bases outside the gene matches. Per the germline V gene, CDR1 is LNHDA and CDR2 is SQIVND (reference sequence). CDR3 size: 20 residues. The CDR3 nucleotides are TGTGCCAGTACCACCCTTTTCTCCCCCAGTGCCCCGCGGGAGACAGATACGCAGTATTTT. Amino acid sequence: CASTTLFSPSAPRETDTQYF.

This rearrangement joins TRBV18 to TRBJ2-1; D perhaps matches TRBD2 (7 bases). Germline V gives CDR1 KGHSH, CDR2 LQKENI. The CDR3 extends over 16 amino acids. Trimming pared 0 bases from V and 7 bases from J, leaving 16 bases between. The CDR3 spells CASSPPGGALVNEQFF. The CDR3 nucleotides are TGTGCCAGCTCACCACCGGGGGGGGCTCTGGTAAATGAGCAGTTCTTC.

This clone counts as medium-sized (0.01 to 0.1%). The rearrangement joins TRBV2 to TRBJ1-1, with TRBD1 identical over 8 bases. Germline CDR1 and CDR2: SNHLY and FYNNEI. This CDR3 has 13 residues. The J segment lost 4 bases and the V segment lost 6 bases, leaving 4 bases of the junction unmatched. For the CDR3, the DNA is TGTGCCAGCAGACGACAGGGGTTCACTGAAGCTTTCTTT. Translating it yields CASRRQGFTEAFF.

This chain uses TRBV5-1 with TRBJ2-7; D could derive from TRBD1 or TRBD2 (6 bases each). CDR1 and CDR2 from the germline V gene are SGHRS and YFSETQ. V dropped 0 bases and J dropped 3 bases, with 13 bases sitting between them. This CDR3 is 15 amino acids long. The CDR3 reads CASSLEGGGLYEQYF. The DNA of the CDR3 is TGCGCCAGCAGCTTGGAAGGTGGGGGGCTCTACGAGCAGTACTTC.

The chain links TRBV4-1 to TRBJ2-1; 12 bases are a match to TRBD2. Germline V CDR1 and CDR2: MGHRA, YSYEKL. Germline trimming cut 0 bases from V and 9 bases from J; bases unmatched to any gene: 9. The CDR3 runs 17 residues. CDR3 DNA: TGCGCCAGCAGCCAAGATGGATCTAGCGGGGGGGCGACTGAGCAGTTCTTC. This sequence encodes CASSQDGSSGGATEQFF.

The CDR3: CASSAKPRGGYTEAFF. In nucleotides, the CDR3 is TGTGCCAGCAGCGCGAAACCTAGGGGGGGCTACACTGAAGCTTTCTTT. The V and J genes are TRBV9 and TRBJ1-1; maybe TRBD1 (6 bases). The CDR3 spans 16 residues. V lost 3 bases and J 3 bases, leaving 18 bases between the germline ends. The V gene's germline CDR1 is SGDLS and CDR2 YYNGEE.

The chain couples TRBV2 to TRBJ2-1, with 10 positions matching TRBD2. The CDR3 has 15 amino acids. Germline CDR1 and CDR2: SNHLY and FYNNEI. Losses at the gene ends were 2 bases for V and 6 bases for J; bases not matched to a gene: 4. This CDR3 is CASSEWTSGGNEQFF. The DNA for the CDR3 is TGTGCCAGCAGTGAATGGACTAGCGGAGGCAATGAGCAGTTCTTC. The whole variable domain, remainder taken from reference TRBV2 and TRBJ2-1, is EPEVTQTPSHQVTQMGQEVILRCVPISNHLYFYWYRQILGQKVEFLVSFYNNEISEKSEIFDDQFSVERPDGSNFTLKIRSTKLEDSAMYFCASSEWTSGGNEQFFGPGTRLTVL.

The gene calls are TRBV3-1 (or the pseudogene TRBV3-2) and TRBJ2-7; D unclear. This CDR3 spans 15 amino acids. Per the germline V gene, CDR1 is LGHDT and CDR2 is YNNKEL (reference sequence). V was shortened by 0 bases and J by 4 bases, with 13 bases between the two germline ends. Here the CDR3 DNA reads TGTGCCAGCAGCCAAGATCCATTGCCAAGGTACGAGCAGTACTTC. It specifies CASSQDPLPRYEQYF.

V is TRBV7-3 and J is TRBJ2-2; 9 nucleotides align to TRBD1. V lost 3 bases and J lost 6; bases outside the gene matches: 17. The CDR3 runs 19 residues. Germline assignment: CDR1 SGHTA and CDR2 FQGTGA. CDR3: CASSLGHGTGIERSGELFF. The CDR3 nucleotides read TGTGCCAGCAGCTTGGGACACGGGACAGGGATAGAAAGATCCGGGGAGCTGTTTTTT.

V is TRBV7-7 and J is TRBJ2-5; D possibly uses TRBD1 or TRBD2 (5 bases each). V was trimmed by 5 bases and J by 1 base, leaving 20 bases between them. This CDR3 is built from 17 residues. Per the germline V gene, CDR1 is SSHAT and CDR2 is FNYEAQ (reference sequence). The CDR3 is CASSPSPGLNFQETQYF. CDR3 in DNA: TGTGCCAGCAGCCCCTCCCCGGGGCTCAACTTCCAAGAGACCCAGTACTTC.

The chain carries TRBV6-5 and TRBJ1-1, with unresolved D. Germline assignment: CDR1 MNHEY and CDR2 SVGAGI. This CDR3 comprises 14 residues. V was pared by 5 bases and J by 0 bases, with 10 bases between. CDR3 loop: CASSRAGLNTEAFF. CDR3 DNA: TGTGCCAGCAGTAGGGCGGGTTTGAACACTGAAGCTTTCTTT.

This clone appeared a few times. The chain employs TRBV3-1 (or the pseudogene TRBV3-2) and TRBJ1-2; D may be TRBD1 (5 bases). This CDR3 has 13 amino acids. V lost 4 bases, J lost 3 bases, and 9 bases lay in between. Germline CDR1 LGHDT, CDR2 YNNKEL (reference sequence). The CDR3 region has the DNA TGTGCCAGCAGCCGCCGGGGACACTATGGCTACACCTTC. Translation gives CASSRRGHYGYTF.

The chain is built from TRBV5-1 and TRBJ2-3; TRBD2 agrees at 10 bases. Germline values: CDR1 SGHRS, CDR2 YFSETQ. V gave up 5 bases and J gave up 4 bases; unmatched junction bases: 7. This CDR3 has 15 amino acids. The CDR3 sequence: CASRQAGGESDTQYF. The CDR3 nucleotides are TGCGCCAGCAGGCAAGCGGGAGGGGAGTCAGATACGCAGTATTTT.

The V and J genes are TRBV4-1 and TRBJ2-7, with D tentatively TRBD1 (6 bases). Trimming removed 1 base at V and 1 base at J, with 23 bases between. CDR1 is MGHRA, CDR2 YSYEKL, per germline. The CDR3 contains 19 residues. The CDR3 nucleotides are TGCGCCAGCAGCCAAGCTAGTAGCAGGGGCAGGGTTAAATCCTACGAGCAGTACTTC. Translating gives CASSQASSRGRVKSYEQYF.

The chain employs TRBV9 and TRBJ1-3; D call uncertain. CDR1 is SGDLS, CDR2 YYNGEE, per germline. V gave up 4 bases and J gave up 2 bases, with 7 bases separating them. The CDR3 sequence is 13 residues long. This CDR3 is CASSPDPGNTIYF. DNA for the CDR3: TGTGCCAGCAGCCCAGACCCTGGAAACACCATATATTTT.

This rearrangement joins TRBV7-9 to TRBJ1-4; possible D gene TRBD1, 5 bases. The CDR3 has 16 residues. V lost 5 bases to trimming and J lost 2 bases, with 15 bases between them. The germline V gene encodes CDR1 SEHNR and CDR2 FQNEAQ (reference sequence). The CDR3 DNA reads as TGTGCCAGCAGCCCAAACCATGGGGCCACTAATGAAAAACTGTTTTTT. Its translation is CASSPNHGATNEKLFF.

A single count supports this clone. This chain connects TRBV7-9 to TRBJ1-3; TRBD1 might be the D (5 bases). CDR3 length: 15 residues. Germline V gene sequence: CDR1 SEHNR, CDR2 FQNEAQ (reference sequence). Trimming took 5 bases from V and 0 from J, leaving 11 bases between them. The chain's CDR3 is CASSPPGSSGNTIYF. CDR3 bases: TGTGCCAGCAGCCCCCCAGGGAGCTCTGGAAACACCATATATTTT.

The genes are TRBV3-1 (or the pseudogene TRBV3-2) and TRBJ2-5; the match to TRBD1 covers 7 bases. Per germline, CDR1 LGHDT and CDR2 YNNKEL (reference sequence). The CDR3 loop spans 13 amino acids. With 4 bases clipped from V and 4 bases from J, the junction kept 3 bases outside the gene matches. The CDR3 reads CASSPRDRETQYF. The CDR3 coding sequence is TGTGCCAGCAGCCCCCGGGACAGAGAGACCCAGTACTTC.

The CDR3, as DNA: TGTGCCAGCAGCTTAGATCGGGGGGACAAGGGCTACACCTTC. Its protein product is CASSLDRGDKGYTF. The J gene is TRBJ1-2, the V gene TRBV11-2, with D possibly TRBD1 on 6 matching bases. CDR3 length: 14 residues. Trimming pared 0 bases from V and 8 bases from J, leaving 13 bases between. Germline V lookup: CDR1 SGHAT, CDR2 FQNNGV.

With regard to this clone: This sample also contains other DNA sequences that code for the same CDR3. V is TRBV12-3 or TRBV12-4 and J is TRBJ1-3; D is uncertain. V was pared by 3 bases and J by 3 bases, with 3 bases between. The CDR3 runs to 12 residues. The CDR3 loop reads CASSLGGNTIYF. Here the CDR3 DNA reads TGTGCCAGCAGTTTGGGTGGAAACACCATATATTTT.

This clone has just one count. The chain combines TRBV15 with TRBJ1-2; D gene uncertain. CDR3 length: 16 amino acids. CDR1 LNHNV and CDR2 YYDKDF come from the germline V gene (reference sequence). With 0 bases removed from V and 0 bases from J, the gap between germline ends came to 11 bases. CDR3 amino acids: CATSRDHGPSNYGYTF. The CDR3 DNA sequence: TGTGCCACCAGCAGAGATCACGGTCCCTCTAACTATGGCTACACCTTC.

The table lists this clone with a few counts. This chain links TRBV27 with TRBJ1-3, with 7 bases lining up with TRBD1. The CDR3 consists of 16 residues. Trimming removed 3 bases from V and 1 base from J; junction bases left unmatched: 6. Germline V gene data show CDR1 as MNHEY and CDR2 as SMNVEV (reference sequence). CDR3 DNA: TGTGCCAGCAGTTTTACAGGGGTTGGGTCTGGAAACACCATATATTTT. Translating gives CASSFTGVGSGNTIYF.

This clone occurred once. The chain links TRBV11-2 to TRBJ1-2; a weak D match, TRBD1 (5 bases). With 8 bases removed from V and 6 bases from J, the gap between germline ends came to 16 bases. The CDR3 sequence is 13 residues long. Germline assignment: CDR1 SGHAT and CDR2 FQNNGV. The CDR3, as DNA: TGTGCCAGCTCCCCGAGTCCGGGGGATGGCTACACCTTC. Protein product: CASSPSPGDGYTF.

The J gene is TRBJ1-6, the V gene TRBV27; D is perhaps TRBD1 (5 bases). Trimming stripped 3 bases from V and 10 bases from J, with 10 bases between. CDR1 MNHEY and CDR2 SMNVEV come from the germline V gene (reference sequence). CDR3 length: 13 amino acids. The CDR3 here is CASSLMGGSPLHF. CDR3 sequence (DNA): TGTGCCAGCAGTTTGATGGGGGGGTCACCCCTCCACTTT.